This entry describes one TCR beta chain. No antigen is known for it. This sample was taken from a study of CXCR3-negative and CXCR3-positive naive CD8 T cells. Study-level points and caveats: Comparison of naive CXCR3-negative and CXCR3-positive cells revealed similar TRBV-TRBJ usage, while memory cells differed.

TRB cDNA libraries were made by UMI-labeled 5' RACE. Reprocessing the 5' RACE reads, TCRdb reports a single entry for every CDR3 protein and omits DNA. The sample's table shows tens of thousands of distinct CDR3 sequences. CDR1 is SQVTM, CDR2 ANQGSEA, per germline. This CDR3 region has 12 residues. Specimen: naive CXCR3- CD8+ T cells from blood. Subset indicated: CD45RO-CCR7+CD27+CD95- naive CD8+ T cells lacking CXCR3 (TNR3-). The chain employs TRBV29-1 and TRBJ1-1. The receptor comes from a human donor in good health. Some clones in this sample may be carry-over from other donors' samples. The CDR3 loop reads CSVHPGNTEAFF.